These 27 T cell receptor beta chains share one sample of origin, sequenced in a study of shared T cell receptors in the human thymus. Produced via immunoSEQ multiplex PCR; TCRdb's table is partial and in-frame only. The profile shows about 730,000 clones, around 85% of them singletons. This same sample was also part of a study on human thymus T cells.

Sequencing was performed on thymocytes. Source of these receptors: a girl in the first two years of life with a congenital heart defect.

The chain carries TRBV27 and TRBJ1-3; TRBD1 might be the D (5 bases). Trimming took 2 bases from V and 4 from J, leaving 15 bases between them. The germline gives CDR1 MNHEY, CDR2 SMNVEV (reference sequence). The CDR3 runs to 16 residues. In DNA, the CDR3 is TGTGCCAGCAGTTTACAACTACAGTGGGGCGGAAACACCATATATTTT. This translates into CASSLQLQWGGNTIYF.

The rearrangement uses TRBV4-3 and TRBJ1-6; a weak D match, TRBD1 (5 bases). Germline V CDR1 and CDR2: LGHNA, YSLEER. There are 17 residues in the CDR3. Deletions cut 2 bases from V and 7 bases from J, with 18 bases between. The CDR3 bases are TGCGCCAGCAGCCAAAAACCCGCGGGGACGGAGAATTCACCCCTCCACTTT. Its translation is CASSQKPAGTENSPLHF.

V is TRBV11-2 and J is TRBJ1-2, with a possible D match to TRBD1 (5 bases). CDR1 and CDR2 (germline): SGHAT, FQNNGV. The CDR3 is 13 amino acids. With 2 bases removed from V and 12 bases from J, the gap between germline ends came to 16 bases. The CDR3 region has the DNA TGTGCCAGCAGCTTACCAGATCCAGGGTTCAACACCTTC. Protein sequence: CASSLPDPGFNTF.

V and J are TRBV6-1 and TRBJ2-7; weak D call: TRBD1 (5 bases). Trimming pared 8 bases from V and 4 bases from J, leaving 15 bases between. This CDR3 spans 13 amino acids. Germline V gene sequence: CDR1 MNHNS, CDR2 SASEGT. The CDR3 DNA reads TGTGCCAGCCTGCAGCAGGGCCGATACGAGCAGTACTTC. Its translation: CASLQQGRYEQYF.

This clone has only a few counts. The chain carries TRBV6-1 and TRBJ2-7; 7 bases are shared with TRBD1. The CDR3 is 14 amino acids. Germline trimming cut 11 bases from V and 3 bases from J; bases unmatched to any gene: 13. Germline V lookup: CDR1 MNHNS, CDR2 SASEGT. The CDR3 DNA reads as TGTGCCGGCTCCGAGACAGGGATCTTCTACGAGCAGTACTTC. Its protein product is CAGSETGIFYEQYF.

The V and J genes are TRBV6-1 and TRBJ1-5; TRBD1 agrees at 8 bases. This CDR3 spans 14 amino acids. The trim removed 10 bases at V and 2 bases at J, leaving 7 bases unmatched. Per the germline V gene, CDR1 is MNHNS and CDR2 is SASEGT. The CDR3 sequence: CATPGGGGNQPQHF. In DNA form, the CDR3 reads TGTGCCACCCCAGGGGGCGGGGGCAATCAGCCCCAGCATTTT.

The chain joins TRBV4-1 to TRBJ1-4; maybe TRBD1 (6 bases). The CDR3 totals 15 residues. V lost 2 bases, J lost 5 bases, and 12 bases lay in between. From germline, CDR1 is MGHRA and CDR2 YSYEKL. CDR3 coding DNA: TGCGCCAGCAGCCAACTCGGACAGTACAATGAAAAACTGTTTTTT. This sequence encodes CASSQLGQYNEKLFF.

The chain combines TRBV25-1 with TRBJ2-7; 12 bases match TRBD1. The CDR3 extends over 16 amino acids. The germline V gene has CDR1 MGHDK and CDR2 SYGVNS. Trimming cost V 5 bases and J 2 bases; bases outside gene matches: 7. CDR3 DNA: TGTGCCAGCAGTAAACGGGACAGGGGGCTTCCCTACGAGCAGTACTTC. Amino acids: CASSKRDRGLPYEQYF.

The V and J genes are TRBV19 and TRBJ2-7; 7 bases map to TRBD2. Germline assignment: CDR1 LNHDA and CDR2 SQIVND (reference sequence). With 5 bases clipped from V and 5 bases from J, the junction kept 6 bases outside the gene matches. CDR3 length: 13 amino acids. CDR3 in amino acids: CASSGLDDDEQYF. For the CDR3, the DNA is TGTGCCAGTAGTGGACTAGATGACGACGAGCAGTACTTC.

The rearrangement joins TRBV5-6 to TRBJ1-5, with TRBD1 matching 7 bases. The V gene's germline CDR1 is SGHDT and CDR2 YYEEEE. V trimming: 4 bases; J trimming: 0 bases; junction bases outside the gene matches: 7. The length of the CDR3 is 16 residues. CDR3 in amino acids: CASSPGGSNSNQPQHF. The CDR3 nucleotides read TGTGCCAGCAGCCCAGGGGGGTCCAATAGCAATCAGCCCCAGCATTTT.

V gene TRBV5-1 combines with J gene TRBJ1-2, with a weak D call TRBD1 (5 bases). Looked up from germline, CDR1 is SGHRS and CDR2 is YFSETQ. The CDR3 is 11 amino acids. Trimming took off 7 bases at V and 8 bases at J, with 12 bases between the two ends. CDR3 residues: CASSGNRGYTF. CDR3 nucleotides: TGCGCCAGCTCAGGGAATCGGGGCTACACCTTC.

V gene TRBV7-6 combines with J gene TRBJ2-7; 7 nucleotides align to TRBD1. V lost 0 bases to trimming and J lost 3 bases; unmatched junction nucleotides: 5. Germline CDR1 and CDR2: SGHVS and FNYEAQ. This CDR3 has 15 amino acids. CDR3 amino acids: CASSLARQGIYEQYF. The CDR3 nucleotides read TGTGCCAGCAGCTTAGCGCGACAGGGAATCTACGAGCAGTACTTC.

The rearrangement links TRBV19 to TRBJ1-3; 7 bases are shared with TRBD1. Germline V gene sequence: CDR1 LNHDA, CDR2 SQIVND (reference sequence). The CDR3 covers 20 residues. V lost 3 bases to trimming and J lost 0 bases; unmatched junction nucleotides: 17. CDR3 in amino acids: CASSMGPRDSGPLSGNTIYF. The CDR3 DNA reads TGTGCCAGTAGTATGGGACCTCGGGACAGCGGACCCCTCTCTGGAAACACCATATATTTT.

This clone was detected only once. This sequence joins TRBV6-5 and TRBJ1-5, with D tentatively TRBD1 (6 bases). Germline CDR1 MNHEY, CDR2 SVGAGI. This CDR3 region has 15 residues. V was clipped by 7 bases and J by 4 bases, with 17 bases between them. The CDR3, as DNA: TGTGCCAGCACCCACTCAACAGGGACGAATCAGCCCCAGCATTTT. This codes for CASTHSTGTNQPQHF.

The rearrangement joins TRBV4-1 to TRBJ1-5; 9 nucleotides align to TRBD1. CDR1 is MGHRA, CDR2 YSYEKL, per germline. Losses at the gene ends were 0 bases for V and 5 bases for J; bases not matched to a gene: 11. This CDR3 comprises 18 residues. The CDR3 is CASSQDPDRGASDQPQHF. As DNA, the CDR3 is TGCGCCAGCAGCCAAGATCCAGACAGGGGGGCCTCTGATCAGCCCCAGCATTTT.

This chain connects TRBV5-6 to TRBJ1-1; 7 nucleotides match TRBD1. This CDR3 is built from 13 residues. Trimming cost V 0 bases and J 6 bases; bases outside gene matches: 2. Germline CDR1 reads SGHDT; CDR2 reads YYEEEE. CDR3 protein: CASSLGGQAEAFF. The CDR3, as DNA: TGTGCCAGCAGCTTGGGAGGACAGGCTGAAGCTTTCTTT.

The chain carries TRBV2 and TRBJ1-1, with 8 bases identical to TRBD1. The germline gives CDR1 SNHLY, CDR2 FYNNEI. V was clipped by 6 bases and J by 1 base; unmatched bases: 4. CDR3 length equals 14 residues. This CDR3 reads CASRVQGENTEAFF. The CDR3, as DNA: TGTGCCAGCAGGGTACAGGGGGAGAACACTGAAGCTTTCTTT. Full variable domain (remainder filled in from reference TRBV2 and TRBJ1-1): EPEVTQTPSHQVTQMGQEVILRCVPISNHLYFYWYRQILGQKVEFLVSFYNNEISEKSEIFDDQFSVERPDGSNFTLKIRSTKLEDSAMYFCASRVQGENTEAFFGQGTRLTVV.

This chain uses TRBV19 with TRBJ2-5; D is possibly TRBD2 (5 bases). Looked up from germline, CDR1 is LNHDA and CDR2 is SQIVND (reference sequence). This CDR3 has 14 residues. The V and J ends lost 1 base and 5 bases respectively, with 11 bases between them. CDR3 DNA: TGTGCCAGTAGTATAGGGCCGCCGGGGGAGACCCAGTACTTC. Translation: CASSIGPPGETQYF.

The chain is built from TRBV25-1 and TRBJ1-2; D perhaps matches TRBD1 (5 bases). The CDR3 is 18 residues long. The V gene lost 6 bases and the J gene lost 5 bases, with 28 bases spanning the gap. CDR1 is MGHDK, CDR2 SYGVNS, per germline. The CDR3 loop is CASRAGRDSKILAYGYTF. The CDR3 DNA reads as TGTGCCAGCAGAGCTGGTCGGGACTCCAAAATCCTGGCGTATGGCTACACCTTC.

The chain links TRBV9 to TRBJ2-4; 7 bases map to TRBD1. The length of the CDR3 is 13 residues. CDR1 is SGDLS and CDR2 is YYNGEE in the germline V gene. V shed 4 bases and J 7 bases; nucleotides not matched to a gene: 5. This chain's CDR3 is CASSPQGVNIQYF. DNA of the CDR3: TGTGCCAGCAGCCCCCAGGGGGTGAACATTCAGTACTTC.

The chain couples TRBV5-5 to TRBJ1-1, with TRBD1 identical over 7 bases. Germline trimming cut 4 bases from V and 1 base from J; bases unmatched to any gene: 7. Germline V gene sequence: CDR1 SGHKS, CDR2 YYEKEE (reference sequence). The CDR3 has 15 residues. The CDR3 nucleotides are TGTGCCAGCAGCCGTACCGACAGGGCGAACACTGAAGCTTTCTTT. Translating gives CASSRTDRANTEAFF.

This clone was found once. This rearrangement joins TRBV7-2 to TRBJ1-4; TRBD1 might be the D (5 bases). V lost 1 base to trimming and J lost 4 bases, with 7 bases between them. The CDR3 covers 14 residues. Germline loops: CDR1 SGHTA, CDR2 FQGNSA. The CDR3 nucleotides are TGTGCCAGCAGCTTAGGACAGATTAATGAAAAACTGTTTTTT. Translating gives CASSLGQINEKLFF.

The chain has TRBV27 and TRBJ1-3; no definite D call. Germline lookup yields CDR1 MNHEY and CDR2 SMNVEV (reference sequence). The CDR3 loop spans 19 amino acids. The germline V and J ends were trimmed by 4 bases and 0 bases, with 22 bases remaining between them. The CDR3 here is CASSWTERAKDVSGNTIYF. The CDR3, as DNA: TGTGCCAGCAGTTGGACGGAGAGGGCCAAAGACGTCTCTGGAAACACCATATATTTT.

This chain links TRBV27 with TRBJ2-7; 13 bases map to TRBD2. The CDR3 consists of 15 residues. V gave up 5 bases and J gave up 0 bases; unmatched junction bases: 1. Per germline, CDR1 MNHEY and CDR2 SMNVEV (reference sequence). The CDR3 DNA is TGTGCCAGCAGTCGGACTAGCGGGGGCTCCTACGAGCAGTACTTC. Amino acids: CASSRTSGGSYEQYF.

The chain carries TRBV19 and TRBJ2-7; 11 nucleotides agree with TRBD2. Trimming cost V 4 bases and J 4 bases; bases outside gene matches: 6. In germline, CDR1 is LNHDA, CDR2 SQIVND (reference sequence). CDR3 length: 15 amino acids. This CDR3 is CASSRLAGGGYEQYF. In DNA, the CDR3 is TGTGCCAGTAGTAGGCTAGCGGGGGGAGGTTACGAGCAGTACTTC.

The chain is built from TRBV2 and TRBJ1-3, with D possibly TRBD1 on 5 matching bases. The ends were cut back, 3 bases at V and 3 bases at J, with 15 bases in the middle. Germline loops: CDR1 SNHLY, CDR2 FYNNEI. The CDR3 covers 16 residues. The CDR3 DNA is TGTGCCAGCAGTGAGGGTTGGGGGGAATGTGGAAACACCATATATTTT. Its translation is CASSEGWGECGNTIYF.

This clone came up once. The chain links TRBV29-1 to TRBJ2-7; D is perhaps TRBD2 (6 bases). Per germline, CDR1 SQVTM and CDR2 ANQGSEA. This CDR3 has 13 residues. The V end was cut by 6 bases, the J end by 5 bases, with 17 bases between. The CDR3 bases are TGCAGCGTAGCTAGACTAGTTCCCCACGAGCAGTACTTC. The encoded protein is CSVARLVPHEQYF.